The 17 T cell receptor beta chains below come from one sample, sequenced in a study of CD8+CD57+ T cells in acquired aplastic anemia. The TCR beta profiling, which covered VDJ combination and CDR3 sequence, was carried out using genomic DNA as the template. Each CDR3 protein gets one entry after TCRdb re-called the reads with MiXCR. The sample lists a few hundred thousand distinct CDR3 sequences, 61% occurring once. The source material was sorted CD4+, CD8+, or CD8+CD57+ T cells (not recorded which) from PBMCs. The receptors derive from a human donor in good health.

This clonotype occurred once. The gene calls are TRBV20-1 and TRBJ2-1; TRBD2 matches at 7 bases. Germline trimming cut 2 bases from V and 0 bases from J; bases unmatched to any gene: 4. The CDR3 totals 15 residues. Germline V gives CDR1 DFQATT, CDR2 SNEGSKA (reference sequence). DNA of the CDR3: TGCAGTGCTAGACTAGCGGACTACTCCTACAATGAGCAGTTCTTC. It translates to CSARLADYSYNEQFF.

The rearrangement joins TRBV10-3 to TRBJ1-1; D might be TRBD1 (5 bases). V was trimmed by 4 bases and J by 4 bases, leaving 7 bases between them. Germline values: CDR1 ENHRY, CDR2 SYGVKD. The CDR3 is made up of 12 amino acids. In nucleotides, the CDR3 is TGTGCCATCAGTGTGGGGGTCACTGAAGCTTTCTTT. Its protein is CAISVGVTEAFF.

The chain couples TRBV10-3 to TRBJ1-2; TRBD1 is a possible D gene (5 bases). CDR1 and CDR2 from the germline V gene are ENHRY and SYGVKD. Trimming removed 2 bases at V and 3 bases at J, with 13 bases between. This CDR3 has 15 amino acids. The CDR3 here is CAISEVGESDYGYTF. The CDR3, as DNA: TGTGCCATCAGTGAGGTGGGGGAAAGTGACTATGGCTACACCTTC.

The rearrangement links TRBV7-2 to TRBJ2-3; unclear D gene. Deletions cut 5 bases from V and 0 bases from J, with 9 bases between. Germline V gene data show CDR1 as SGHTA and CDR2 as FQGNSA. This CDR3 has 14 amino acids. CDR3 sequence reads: CASSLADSTDTQYF. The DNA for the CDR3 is TGTGCCAGCAGCCTTGCAGATAGCACAGATACGCAGTATTTT.

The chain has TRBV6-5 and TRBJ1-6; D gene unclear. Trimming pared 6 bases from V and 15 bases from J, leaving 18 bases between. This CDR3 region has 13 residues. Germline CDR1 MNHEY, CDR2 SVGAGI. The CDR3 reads CASREGLAEFLHF. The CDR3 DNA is TGTGCCAGCAGGGAAGGCCTTGCTGAATTCCTCCACTTT.

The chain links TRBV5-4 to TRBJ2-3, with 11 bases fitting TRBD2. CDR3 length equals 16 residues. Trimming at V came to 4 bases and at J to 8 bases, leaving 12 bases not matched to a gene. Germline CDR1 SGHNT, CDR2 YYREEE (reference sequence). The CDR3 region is CASSKTSGGRPGTQYF. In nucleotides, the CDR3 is TGTGCCAGCAGCAAAACTAGCGGGGGCCGCCCAGGTACGCAGTATTTT.

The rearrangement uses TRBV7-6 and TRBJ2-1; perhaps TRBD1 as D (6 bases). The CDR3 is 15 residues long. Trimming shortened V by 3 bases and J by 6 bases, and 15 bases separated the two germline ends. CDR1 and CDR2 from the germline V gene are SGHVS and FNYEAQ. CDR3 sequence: CASSLGTGTLNEQFF. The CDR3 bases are TGTGCCAGCAGCTTGGGAACAGGGACCCTCAATGAGCAGTTCTTC.

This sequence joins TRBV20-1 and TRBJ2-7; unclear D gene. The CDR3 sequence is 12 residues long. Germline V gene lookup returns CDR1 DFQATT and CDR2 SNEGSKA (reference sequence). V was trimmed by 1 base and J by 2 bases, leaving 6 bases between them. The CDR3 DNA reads TGCAGTGCTAGAGTAGACGCCTACGAGCAGTACTTC. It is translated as CSARVDAYEQYF.

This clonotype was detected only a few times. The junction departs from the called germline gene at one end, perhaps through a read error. The CDR3 DNA reads as TGTGCTAGCAGCTCCGACGGAACCTACGAGCAGTACTTC. Protein sequence: CASSSDGTYEQYF. This chain connects TRBV7-7 to TRBJ2-7; D uncertain. The germline CDR1 and CDR2 sequences are SSHAT and FNYEAQ (reference sequence). The CDR3 runs to 13 residues.

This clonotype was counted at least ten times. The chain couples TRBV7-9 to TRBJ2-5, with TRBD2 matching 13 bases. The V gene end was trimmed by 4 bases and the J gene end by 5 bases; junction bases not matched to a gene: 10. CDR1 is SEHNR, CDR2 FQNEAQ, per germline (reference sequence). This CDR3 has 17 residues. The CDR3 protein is CASSSTSGGGEAETQYF. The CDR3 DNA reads TGTGCCAGCAGCTCCACTAGCGGGGGGGGCGAGGCGGAGACCCAGTACTTC.

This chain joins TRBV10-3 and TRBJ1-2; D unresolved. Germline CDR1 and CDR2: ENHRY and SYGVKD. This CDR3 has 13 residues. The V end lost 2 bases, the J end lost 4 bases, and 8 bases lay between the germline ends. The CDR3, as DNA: TGTGCCATCAGTGAGAACGACGGCTATGGCTACACCTTC. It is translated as CAISENDGYGYTF.

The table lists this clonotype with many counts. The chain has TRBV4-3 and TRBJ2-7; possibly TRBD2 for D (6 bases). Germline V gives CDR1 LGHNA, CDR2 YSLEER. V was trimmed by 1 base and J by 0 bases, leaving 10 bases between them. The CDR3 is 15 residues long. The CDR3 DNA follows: TGCGCCAGCAGCCAAGGGACGGGAGACTCCTACGAGCAGTACTTC. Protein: CASSQGTGDSYEQYF.

The CDR3 DNA reads as TGTGCCACCAGCAGAGGCGGGACAGGGGGCCGAAATCAGCCCCAGCATTTT. It translates to CATSRGGTGGRNQPQHF. The chain joins TRBV15 to TRBJ1-5, with 12 bases lining up with TRBD1. Losses at the gene ends were 1 base for V and 4 bases for J; bases not matched to a gene: 5. CDR1 and CDR2 (germline): LNHNV, YYDKDF (reference sequence). The CDR3 runs to 17 residues.

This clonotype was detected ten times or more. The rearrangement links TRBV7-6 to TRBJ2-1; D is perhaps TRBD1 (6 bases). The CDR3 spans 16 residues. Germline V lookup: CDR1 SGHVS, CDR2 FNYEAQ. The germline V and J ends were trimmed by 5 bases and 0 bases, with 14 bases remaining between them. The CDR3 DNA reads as TGTGCCAGCAGCCCCCACAGGGTAAGCTCCTACAATGAGCAGTTCTTC. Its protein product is CASSPHRVSSYNEQFF. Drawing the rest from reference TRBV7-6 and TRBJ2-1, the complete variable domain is GAGVSQSPRYKVTKRGQDVALRCDPISGHVSLYWYRQALGQGPEFLTYFNYEAQQDKSGLPNDRFSAERPEGSISTLTIQRTEQRDSAMYRCASSPHRVSSYNEQFFGPGTRLTVL.

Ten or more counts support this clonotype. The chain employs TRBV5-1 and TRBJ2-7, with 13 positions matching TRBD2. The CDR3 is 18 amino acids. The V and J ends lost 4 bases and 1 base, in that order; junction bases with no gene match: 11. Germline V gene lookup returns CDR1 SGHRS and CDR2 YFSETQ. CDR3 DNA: TGCGCCAGCAGCGGCGCACTTGGACTAGCGGGAGTATCCTACGAGCAGTACTTC. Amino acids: CASSGALGLAGVSYEQYF.

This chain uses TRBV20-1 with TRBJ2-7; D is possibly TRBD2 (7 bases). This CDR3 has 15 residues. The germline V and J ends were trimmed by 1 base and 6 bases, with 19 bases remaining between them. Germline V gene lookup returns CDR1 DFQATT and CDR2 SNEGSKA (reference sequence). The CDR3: CSARARGGRGSEQYF. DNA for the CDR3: TGCAGTGCTAGAGCCAGGGGAGGGAGAGGATCCGAGCAGTACTTC.

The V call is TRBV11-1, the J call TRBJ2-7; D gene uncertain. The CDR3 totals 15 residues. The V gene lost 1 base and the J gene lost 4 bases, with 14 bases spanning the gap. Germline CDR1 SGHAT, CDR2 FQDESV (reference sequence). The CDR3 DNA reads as TGTGCCAGCAGCTTAGGAGTAGGAACCTATTACGAGCAGTACTTC. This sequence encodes CASSLGVGTYYEQYF.